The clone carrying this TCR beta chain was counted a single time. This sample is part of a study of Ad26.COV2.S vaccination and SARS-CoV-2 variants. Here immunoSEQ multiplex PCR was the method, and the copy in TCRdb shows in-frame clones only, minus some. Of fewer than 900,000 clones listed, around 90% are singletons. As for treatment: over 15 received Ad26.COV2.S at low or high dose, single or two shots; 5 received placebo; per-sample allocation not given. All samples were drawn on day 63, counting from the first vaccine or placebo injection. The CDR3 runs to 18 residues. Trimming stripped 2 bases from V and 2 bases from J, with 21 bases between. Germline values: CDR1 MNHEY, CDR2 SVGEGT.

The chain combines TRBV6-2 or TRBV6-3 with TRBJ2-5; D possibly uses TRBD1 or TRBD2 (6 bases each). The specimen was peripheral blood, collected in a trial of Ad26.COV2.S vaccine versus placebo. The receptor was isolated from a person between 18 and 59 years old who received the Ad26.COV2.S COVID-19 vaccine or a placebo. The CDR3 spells CASSYVPGRGPLQETQYF. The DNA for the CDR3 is TGTGCCAGCAGTTACGTACCCGGACGGGGGCCCTTACAAGAGACCCAGTACTTC.